This T cell receptor (beta chain) was documented in a study of blood T cell repertoires in COVID-19. TCRdb's table, derived via immunoSEQ multiplex PCR, lists solely in-frame clones and lacks some. Seen here are some 80,000 clones, 90% observed once, and the top ten hold 16%. Per germline, CDR1 SGHTA and CDR2 FQGNSA. The J segment lost 5 bases and the V segment lost 5 bases, leaving 11 bases of the junction unmatched. The CDR3 consists of 16 residues. The chain uses TRBV7-2 and TRBJ2-3, with 9 positions matching TRBD2. This TCR was sampled from a woman of 80 years or more with active or convalescent COVID-19. The sequenced sample consisted of peripheral blood. The CDR3 loop reads CASSRRGGGVKDTQYF. The CDR3 DNA follows: TGTGCCAGCAGCCGGCGGGGCGGGGGGGTTAAAGATACGCAGTATTTT.